The clone carrying this T cell receptor (beta chain) has more than one count but fewer than ten. Trimming took 8 bases from V and 7 from J; bases not matched to a gene: 3. CDR1 and CDR2 (germline): MNHEY, SVGAGI. The CDR3 covers 13 residues. Libraries were prepared by immunoSEQ multiplex PCR; TCRdb keeps only in-frame clonotypes and omits some of them. The table includes roughly 260,000 clones, 75% to 95% detected once. The data derive from a study of blood T cell repertoires in COVID-19. This receptor was identified in a person aged 18 to 30 with COVID-19, enrolled during active disease. The source material was peripheral blood. This chain uses TRBV6-5 with TRBJ1-6; 9 bases align to TRBD1. CDR3 sequence: CASGDRANSPLHF. In DNA form, the CDR3 reads TGTGCCAGCGGGGACAGGGCAAATTCACCCCTCCACTTT.